A single sample is the source of the 12 T cell receptor beta chains below, sequenced in a study of cytomegalovirus exposure and HLA in healthy donors. Produced via immunoSEQ multiplex PCR; TCRdb's table is partial and in-frame only. The sample contains a few hundred thousand clones, around 91% of which appear only once. The specimen sequenced was PBMCs. These receptors were obtained from a woman in her twenties or thirties in good health and CMV-seronegative.

The chain recombines TRBV9 with TRBJ2-1, with a possible D match to TRBD1 (6 bases). This CDR3 comprises 16 residues. V gave up 4 bases and J gave up 1 base, with 15 bases separating them. The germline CDR1 and CDR2 sequences are SGDLS and YYNGEE. CDR3 in amino acids: CASSIDSGVSYNEQFF. The CDR3 bases are TGTGCCAGCAGCATTGACTCAGGGGTATCCTACAATGAGCAGTTCTTC.

This clone was seen only a few times. This chain links TRBV21-1 with TRBJ1-5; TRBD1, the D gene given by the table, was not confirmed from the DNA. TRBV21-1 is a listed pseudogene. The CDR3 sequence is 14 residues long. The CDR3 sequence is CASSLDRVEQPQHF. The CDR3 DNA reads as TGTGCCAGCAGTCTCGACAGGGTGGAGCAGCCCCAGCATTTT.

The genes are TRBV9 and TRBJ2-7; 8 positions agree with TRBD2. CDR3 length: 15 residues. J was trimmed by 0 bases and V by 4 bases; bases with no gene match: 6. Germline assignment: CDR1 SGDLS and CDR2 YYNGEE. CDR3 DNA sequence: TGTGCCAGCAGCTTGACTAGCGACTTCTCCTACGAGCAGTACTTC. Translating gives CASSLTSDFSYEQYF.

CDR3 nucleotides: TGTGCCAGCAGTTTCCAAGATTCCTACGAGCAGTACTTC. Its protein is CASSFQDSYEQYF. The genes are TRBV27 and TRBJ2-7; D uncertain. This CDR3 comprises 13 residues. Trimming stripped 3 bases from V and 1 base from J, with 7 bases between. Germline values: CDR1 MNHEY, CDR2 SMNVEV (reference sequence).

The CDR3 DNA reads as TGTGCCAGCAGCGTTGGTCGTAGATACGAGCAGTACTTC. Translation: CASSVGRRYEQYF. The chain is built from TRBV13 and TRBJ2-7; D unresolved. The CDR3 has 13 amino acids. V lost 5 bases and J 4 bases, leaving 12 bases between the germline ends. Germline V gene lookup returns CDR1 PRHDT and CDR2 FYEKMQ (reference sequence).

V usage is TRBV13 and J usage is TRBJ2-5; maybe TRBD1 (6 bases). The CDR3 is 13 residues long. The ends were cut back, 3 bases at V and 2 bases at J, with 7 bases in the middle. Germline-derived CDR1 and CDR2 are PRHDT and FYEKMQ (reference sequence). This chain's CDR3 is CASSLGAQETQYF. CDR3 DNA sequence: TGTGCCAGCAGCTTGGGGGCTCAAGAGACCCAGTACTTC.

This chain connects TRBV12-5 to TRBJ1-5; 8 bases fit TRBD1. Trimming took 2 bases from V and 5 from J; bases not matched to a gene: 8. The germline CDR1 and CDR2 sequences are LGHNT and FRNRAP. The CDR3 extends over 16 amino acids. For the CDR3, the DNA is TGTGCTAGTGGTTTGACTGACAGGGGAATATATCAGCCCCAGCATTTT. Protein: CASGLTDRGIYQPQHF.

The chain joins TRBV5-6 to TRBJ1-5; D possibly corresponds to TRBD1 (5 bases). Per the germline V gene, CDR1 is SGHDT and CDR2 is YYEEEE. Trimming left V 2 bases short and J 6 bases short, with 15 bases between. CDR3 size: 15 residues. CDR3 sequence (DNA): TGTGCCAGCAGCTTATGGACCCGCCAGGGTCAGCCCCAGCATTTT. Translated, it gives CASSLWTRQGQPQHF.

The CDR3 sequence is CASSLRRGGGETQYF. In nucleotides, the CDR3 is TGTGCCAGCAGCTTGAGGCGGGGCGGGGGGGAGACCCAGTACTTC. The chain recombines TRBV7-6 with TRBJ2-5, with 8 bases fitting TRBD2. The CDR3 is 15 amino acids. CDR1 is SGHVS and CDR2 is FNYEAQ in the germline V gene. Trimming at V came to 3 bases and at J to 5 bases, leaving 8 bases not matched to a gene.

This chain uses TRBV4-3 with TRBJ2-7; 7 nucleotides agree with TRBD1. The germline gives CDR1 LGHNA, CDR2 YSLEER. V lost 0 bases, J lost 5 bases, and 10 bases stayed unmatched. The length of the CDR3 is 16 residues. The CDR3 is CASSQDAGRQGHEQYF. The CDR3 DNA follows: TGCGCCAGCAGCCAAGATGCGGGTCGACAGGGCCACGAGCAGTACTTC.

The rearrangement joins TRBV9 to TRBJ2-1; possibly TRBD1 for D (7 bases). Germline V gene lookup returns CDR1 SGDLS and CDR2 YYNGEE. There are 12 residues in the CDR3. V lost 5 bases, J lost 9 bases, and 12 bases lay in between. DNA of the CDR3: TGTGCCAGCAGAGGACAGGAGGGTGAGCAGTTCTTC. The encoded protein is CASRGQEGEQFF.

The chain joins TRBV15 to TRBJ2-1; D gene ambiguous. There are 14 residues in the CDR3. Germline assignment: CDR1 LNHNV and CDR2 YYDKDF (reference sequence). The V gene lost 1 base and the J gene lost 6 bases, with 10 bases spanning the gap. CDR3 sequence: CATSRARMINEQFF. For the CDR3, the DNA is TGTGCCACCAGCAGAGCAAGGATGATCAATGAGCAGTTCTTC.